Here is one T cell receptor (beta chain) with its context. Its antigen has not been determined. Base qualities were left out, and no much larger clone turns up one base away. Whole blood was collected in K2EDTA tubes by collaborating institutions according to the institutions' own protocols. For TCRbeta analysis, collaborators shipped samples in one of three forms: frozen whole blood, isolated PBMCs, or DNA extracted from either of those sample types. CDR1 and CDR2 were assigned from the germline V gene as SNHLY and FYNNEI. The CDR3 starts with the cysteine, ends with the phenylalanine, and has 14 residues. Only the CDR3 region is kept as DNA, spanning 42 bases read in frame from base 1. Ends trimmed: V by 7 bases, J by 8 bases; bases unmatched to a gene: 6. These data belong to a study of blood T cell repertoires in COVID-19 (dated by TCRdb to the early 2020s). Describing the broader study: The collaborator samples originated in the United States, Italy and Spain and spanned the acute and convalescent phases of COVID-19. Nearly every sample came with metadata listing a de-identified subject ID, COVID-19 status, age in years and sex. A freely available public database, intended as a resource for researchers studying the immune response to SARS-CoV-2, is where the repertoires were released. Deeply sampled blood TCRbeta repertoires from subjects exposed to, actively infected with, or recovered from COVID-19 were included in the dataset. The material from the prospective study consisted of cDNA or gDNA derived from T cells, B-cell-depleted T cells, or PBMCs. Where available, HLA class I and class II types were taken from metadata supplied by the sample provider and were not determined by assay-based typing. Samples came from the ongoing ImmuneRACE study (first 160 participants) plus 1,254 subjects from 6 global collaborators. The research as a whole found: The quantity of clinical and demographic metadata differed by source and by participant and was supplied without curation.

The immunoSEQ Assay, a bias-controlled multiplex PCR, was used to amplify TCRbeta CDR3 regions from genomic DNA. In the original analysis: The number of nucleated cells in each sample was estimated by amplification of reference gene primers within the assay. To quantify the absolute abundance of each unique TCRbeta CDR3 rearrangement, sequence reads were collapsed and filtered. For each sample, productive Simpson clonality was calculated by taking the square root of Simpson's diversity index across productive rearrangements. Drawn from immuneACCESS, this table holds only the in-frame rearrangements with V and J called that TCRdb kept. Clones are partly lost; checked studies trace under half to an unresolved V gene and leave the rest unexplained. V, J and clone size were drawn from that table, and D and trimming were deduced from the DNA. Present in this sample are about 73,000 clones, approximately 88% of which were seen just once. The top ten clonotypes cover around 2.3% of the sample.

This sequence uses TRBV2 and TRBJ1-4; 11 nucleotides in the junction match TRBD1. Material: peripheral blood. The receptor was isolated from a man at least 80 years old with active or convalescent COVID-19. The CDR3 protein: CASTQDRGREKLFF. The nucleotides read TGTGCCAGCACCCAGGACAGGGGGCGAGAAAAACTGTTTTTT.